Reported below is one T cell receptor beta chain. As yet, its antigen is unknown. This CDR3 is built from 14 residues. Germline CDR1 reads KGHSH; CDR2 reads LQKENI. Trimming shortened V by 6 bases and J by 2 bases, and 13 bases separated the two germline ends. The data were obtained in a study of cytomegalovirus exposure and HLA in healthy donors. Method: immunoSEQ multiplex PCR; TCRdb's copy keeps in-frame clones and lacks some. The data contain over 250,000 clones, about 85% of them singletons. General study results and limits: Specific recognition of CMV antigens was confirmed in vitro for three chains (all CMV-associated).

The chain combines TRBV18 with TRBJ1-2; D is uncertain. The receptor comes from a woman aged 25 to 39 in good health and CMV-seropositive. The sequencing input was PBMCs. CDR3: CASSRLSKNYGYTF. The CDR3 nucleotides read TGTGCCAGCTCGCGACTGAGCAAGAACTATGGCTACACCTTC.